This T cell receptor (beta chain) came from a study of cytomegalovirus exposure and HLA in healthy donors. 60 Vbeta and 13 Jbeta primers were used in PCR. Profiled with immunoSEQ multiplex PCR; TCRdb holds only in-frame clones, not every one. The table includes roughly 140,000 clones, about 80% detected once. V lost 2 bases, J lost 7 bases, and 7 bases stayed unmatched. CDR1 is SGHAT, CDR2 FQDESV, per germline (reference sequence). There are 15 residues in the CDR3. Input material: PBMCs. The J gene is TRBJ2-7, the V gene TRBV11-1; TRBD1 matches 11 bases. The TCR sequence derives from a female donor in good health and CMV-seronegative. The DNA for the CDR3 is TGTGCCAGCAGCTTAATGGACAGGGGGCGCGGGGAGCAGTACTTC. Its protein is CASSLMDRGRGEQYF.